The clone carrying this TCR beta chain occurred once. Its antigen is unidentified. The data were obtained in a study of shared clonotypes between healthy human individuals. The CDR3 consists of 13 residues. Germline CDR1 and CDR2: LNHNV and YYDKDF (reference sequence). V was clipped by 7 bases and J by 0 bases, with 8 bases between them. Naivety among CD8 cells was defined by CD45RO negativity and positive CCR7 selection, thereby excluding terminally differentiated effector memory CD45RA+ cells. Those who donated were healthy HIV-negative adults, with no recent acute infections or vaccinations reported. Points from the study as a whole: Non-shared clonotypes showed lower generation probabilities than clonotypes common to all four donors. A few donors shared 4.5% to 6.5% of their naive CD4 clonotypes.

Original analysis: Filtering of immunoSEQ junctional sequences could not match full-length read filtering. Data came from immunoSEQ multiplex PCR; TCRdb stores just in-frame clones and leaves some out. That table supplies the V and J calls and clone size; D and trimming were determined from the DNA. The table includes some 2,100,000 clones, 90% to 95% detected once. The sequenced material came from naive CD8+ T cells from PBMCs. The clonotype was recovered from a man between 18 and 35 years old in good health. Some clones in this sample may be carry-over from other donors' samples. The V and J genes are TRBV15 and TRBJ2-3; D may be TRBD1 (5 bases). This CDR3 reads CATTDTSTDTQYF. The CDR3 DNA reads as TGTGCCACCACGGACACCAGCACAGATACGCAGTATTTT.